This T cell receptor (beta chain) stems from a study of human CD4 T cells and Enterobacteriaceae (TCRdb year 2020). On a FACSAria III, memory CD4+ T cells were FACS-sorted to over 98% purity, defined as all CD4+ cells except CD45RA+CCR7+CD95- naive cells. Healthy donor blood was obtained from blood donation centers in Switzerland. Total CD4+ T cells and monocytes were enriched by positive selection with CD4 and CD14 magnetic microbeads. CD8+, CD14+, CD16+, CD56+, CD19+ and CD25-bright cells were excluded prior to sorting. To assess in vivo expansion of bacteria-reactive clonotypes, total memory CD4+ T cells from two blood donors were sequenced directly ex vivo. Peripheral blood mononuclear cells were isolated from donor blood using Ficoll-Paque Plus. The cysteine opens and the phenylalanine closes a CDR3 of 13 amino acids. CDR3 DNA only is kept here, 39 bases in frame from base 1. CDR1 and CDR2 are drawn from the germline V gene (reference sequence): LNHNV, YYDKDF. The trim is 6 bases for V and 1 base for J, with a gap of 9 bases between the germline ends.

Points the paper makes about the study in general: Reactivity of ex vivo clonotypes was inferred only by matching nucleotide sequences to CFSE-low cultures from the same donors. In ex vivo samples, clonotypes with broad cross-reactivity seemed more expanded than specific clonotypes, as 11 of 19 and about 60% of the roughly 34 fell within the top 5%.

Deep-level sequencing, with a detection sensitivity of one cell in 200,000, was applied to the ex vivo total memory CD4+ samples. The QIAamp DNA Micro Kit was used to extract genomic DNA from cell pellets, and the quantity and purity of the genomic DNA were checked by spectrophotometry. Amplification of TCR Vbeta CDR3 regions was performed with the immunoSEQ multiplex PCR assay. Amplicons were sequenced on the Illumina HiSeq platform. The retrieved sequences were 87 nucleotides in length and included the CDR3 region. In the original analysis: A clonotype was defined as a unique productive TCR Vbeta nucleotide sequence, quantified by productive template frequency from ImmunoSEQ Analyzer V3.0. Expanded clonotypes were defined using a threshold set at the top 5th percentile of each repertoire ranked by frequency. Repertoire overlap was computed as Chao-Jaccard with the R package fossil and visualized by nonmetric multidimensional scaling with the R package MASS. TCRdb mirrors the immuneACCESS table, restricted to in-frame sequences. Some clones are absent from its copies; in checked studies, under half trace to an unresolved V gene, and the reason for the others is unknown. Clone size and V and J calls were adopted from that table, with D and trimming inferred from the DNA. The sample yields 25,000 to 30,000 clones; approximately 82% were counted once. Around 1.8% of the sample goes to the ten largest clones.

A word on this clone: No cognate antigen has been identified for it. No quality values exist for individual bases; no much larger clone is one base distant.

The V gene is TRBV15 and the J gene is TRBJ1-1; no D segment can be confidently identified. The TCR was taken from a human donor in good health. The specimen sequenced was memory CD4+ T cells from blood. The cell subset or site label of this sample denotes: total memory CD4 T cells sorted directly ex vivo, unstimulated. The CDR3 has the sequence CATRENPNTEAFF. The DNA sequence is as follows: TGTGCCACCAGAGAGAATCCGAACACTGAAGCTTTCTTT.